This TCR beta chain emerged from a study of blood T cell repertoires in COVID-19. Overall study context: Italy, Spain and the United States were the sources of the convalescent and acute COVID-19 samples. PBMCs, B-cell-depleted T cells, or T cells were the source of the cDNA or gDNA that made up the material.

TCRdb's table, derived via immunoSEQ multiplex PCR, lists solely in-frame clones and lacks some. The profile shows about 150,000 clones, 85% of them singletons. The CDR3 contains 16 residues. V lost 3 bases and J lost 8; bases outside the gene matches: 9. Germline CDR1 is MNHEY and CDR2 is SMNVEV (reference sequence). V gene TRBV27 combines with J gene TRBJ1-3, with TRBD1 matching over 11 bases. This sequence was found in a middle-aged woman with active or convalescent COVID-19. Input material: peripheral blood. The CDR3 DNA follows: TGTGCCAGCAGTTTTGTTGGCGGGACAGGGGGTTACACCATATATTTT. This gives the protein CASSFVGGTGGYTIYF.